This T cell receptor beta chain is from a study of T-cell memory formation after mild COVID-19 (dated by TCRdb to 2020 to 2022). Regarding the complete study: TCR sequence clusters from the two donors were largely donor specific. The cohort was made up of two young adult volunteers, one female and one male, who were previously healthy. In two donors, T-cell clones that expanded and contracted after mild COVID-19 were followed by sequencing TCRalpha and TCRbeta repertoires longitudinally.

The CDR3 covers 12 residues, taking in both the cysteine and the phenylalanine. Here the CDR3 DNA is all that survives: 36 bases in frame from base 1. According to the germline V gene, CDR1 reads MNHNS and CDR2 reads SASEGT. V drops 5 bases and J drops 0 bases, leaving 5 bases in between. The listed sequencing device is Illumina NovaSeq 6000. TCRalpha and TCRbeta cDNA libraries were constructed by 5'RACE with constant-segment primers, with sample barcodes and unique molecular identifiers being introduced. RNA was extracted from every sample with Trizol reagent. Amplification of the libraries took two PCR steps, and the second step added a second sample barcode plus Illumina TruSeq adapters. Sequencing of libraries was performed on an Illumina NovaSeq with 2 x 150 bp paired-end reads. In the source study's methods: Demultiplexing of reads and collapsing into UMI-guided consensus sequences were performed with migec v1.2.7. With mixcr v2.1.11, UMI consensuses were aligned to TRA and TRB V and J templates and assembled into clonotypes. A clonotype was counted as expanded or contracted only when both edgeR and NoisET called the clonotype significant, with the noise models trained on biological replicates. For edgeR calls, the thresholds were a false discovery rate-adjusted p below 0.01 and a log2 fold-change of 1. As an exploratory analysis of dynamics, max-normalized trajectories of the 1000 most abundant clonotypes were examined by PCA with hierarchical clustering. Separately sequenced CD4+ and CD8+ repertoires were used to assign the CD4 or CD8 phenotype of responding clones. The public reads were quality trimmed at Q25 with fastp and then assembled into clones with MiXCR by TCRdb, keeping productive beta chains. Duplicate CDR3 protein sequences are folded into a single record with the most common DNA and genes. TCRdb assigned the V and J calls; the authors' analysis was not used. The sample table lists about 160,000 distinct CDR3 sequences, around a third of them with a count of one. The top ten constitute about 12% of the sample.

Notes on this clonotype: Its antigen is still unknown. Base qualities are not at hand, and no much larger clone is one base apart.

Broader findings and caveats from the paper: Balanced CD4/CD8 phenotypes were observed for clones contracting from day 15 to 85, whereas a bias towards CD4+ was observed for a second wave of clones expanding from day 15 to 37. Contracting CD4+ clones turned up mainly in the CM and EM memory subsets, whereas EMRA was where CD8+ clones were enriched. Some responding clones were detected in pre-infection memory, which suggested that pre-existing cross-reactive memory T cells had joined the SARS-CoV-2 response. Only a couple of mild cases were covered by the study, and larger cohorts that include severe cases with pre-infection samples were considered necessary. The second-wave clones that peaked on day 37 were not confirmed to be SARS-CoV-2 specific.

Ficoll-Paque density gradient centrifugation was the method used to isolate PBMCs. The sample taken for sequencing was PBMCs or a T cell subset sorted from them (not recorded which). The sequence is built from TRBV6-1 and TRBJ2-7; there is no confident call for the D gene. The sequence came from an adult woman who had mild COVID-19 (a few samples of this study predate the infection). The sample titles of this study are shuffled in the database, so cell type and time point are left out; the donor was told from shared clones. The DNA reads TGTGCCAGCAGTACACACTCCTACGAGCAGTACTTC. This translates into CASSTHSYEQYF.